This T cell receptor (beta chain) was sequenced for a study of shared clonotypes between healthy human individuals. The CDR3 is 11 residues long. Germline V CDR1 and CDR2: LNHDA, SQIVND (reference sequence). Original processing notes: Filtering of immunoSEQ junctional sequences could not match full-length read filtering. Sequencing used immunoSEQ multiplex PCR; TCRdb keeps in-frame clones, though not all of them. Clone size and V and J calls were adopted from that table, with D and trimming inferred from the DNA. The table includes 600,000 to 750,000 clones, roughly 78% detected once. This clone was counted only a few times. The junction differs from germline at one of its ends, possibly a read error.

The specimen was memory CD4+ T cells sorted from blood. Subset described: CD45RA-negative fraction. The chain has TRBV19 and TRBJ1-5; D remains unclear. This receptor was identified in a woman aged 30 to 39 in good health. The DNA of the CDR3 is TGTGCCAGTAGTATAGGGGTCACCTTCCTCTTT. Protein product: CASSIGVTFLF. Full variable domain (missing parts from reference TRBV19 and TRBJ1-5): DGGITQSPKYLFRKEGQNVTLSCEQNLNHDAMYWYRQDPGQGLRLIYYSQIVNDFQKGDIAEGYSVSREKKESFPLTVTSAQKNPTAFYLCASSIGVTFLFGDGTRLSIL.